The T cell receptor (beta chain) described here comes from a study of cytomegalovirus exposure and HLA in healthy donors. The table lists this clone with a few counts. The antigen is not known. The CDR3 has 14 amino acids. Germline CDR1 ENHRY, CDR2 SYGVKD. V lost 3 bases to trimming and J lost 2 bases, with 8 bases between them. With 60 Vbeta and 13 Jbeta primers, the PCR was carried out. Authors' methods: Among the unique TCR beta chains that a later analysis counted, 80 million to 100 million in all, some 10 million were shared. Some clones are missing from TCRdb's copy, which holds only in-frame ones; the method was immunoSEQ multiplex PCR. V, J and clone size reflect that table, while D and trimming were determined from the DNA. The sample holds 140,000 or so clones, over 60% seen once. Findings of the study overall: CMV serostatus alone was available as immune exposure information. In an earlier analysis, about 90% or about 30%: the productive usage of most TCR beta V segments. Highly shared variants forming one cluster were likely a sequencing artifact.

The sequence was obtained from a man aged 35-49 years in good health and CMV-seronegative. The sequencing input was PBMCs. The genes are TRBV10-3 and TRBJ1-5; a weak D match, TRBD1 (6 bases). CDR3 sequence (DNA): TGTGCCATCAGTGAAGCAGGGGGCAATCAGCCCCAGCATTTT. Its protein product is CAISEAGGNQPQHF.